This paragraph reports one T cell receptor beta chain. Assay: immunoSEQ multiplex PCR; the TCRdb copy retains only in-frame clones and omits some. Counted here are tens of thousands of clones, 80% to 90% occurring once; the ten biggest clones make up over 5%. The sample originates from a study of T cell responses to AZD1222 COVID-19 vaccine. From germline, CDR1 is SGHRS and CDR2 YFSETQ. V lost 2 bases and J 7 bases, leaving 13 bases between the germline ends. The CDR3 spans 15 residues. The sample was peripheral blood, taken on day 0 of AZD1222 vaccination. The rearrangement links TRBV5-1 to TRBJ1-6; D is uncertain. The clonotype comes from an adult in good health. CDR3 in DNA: TGCGCCAGCAGCTTAACAGTCTCCAGGAATTCACCCCTCCACTTT. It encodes CASSLTVSRNSPLHF. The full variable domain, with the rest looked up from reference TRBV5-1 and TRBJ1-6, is KAGVTQTPRYLIKTRGQQVTLSCSPISGHRSVSWYQQTPGQGLQFLFEYFSETQRNKGNFPGRFSGRQFSNSRSEMNVSTLELGDSALYLCASSLTVSRNSPLHFGNGTRLTVT.